The rows below give T cell receptor beta chains drawn from one sample of a study of blood T cell repertoires in COVID-19. Sequenced by immunoSEQ multiplex PCR; TCRdb stores in-frame clones only, minus some. The table records tens of thousands of clones, 75% to 95% of them present only once. The specimen sequenced was peripheral blood. The receptor set was obtained from a human donor with active COVID-19. The donor label of this sample is uncertain. Both conserved end residues are part of each CDR3. The order of the fields is CDR3 DNA, CDR3 protein, V gene, clone size, CDR3 length, J gene, D gene. The D gene is left open where the match is weak. The listing skips clone size in some rows; elsewhere it reads once, few, many or a size class.

CDR3nt: TGTGCCAGCAGTTTATGGCAGGGGCCCAATCAGCCCCAGCATTTT
CDR3aa: CASSLWQGPNQPQHF
v_gene: TRBV28
abundance: .
len: 15
j_gene: TRBJ1-5
d_gene: .

CDR3nt: TGTGCCATCAGTGCCCACTTGACATCGAACACTGAAGCTTTCTTT
CDR3aa: CAISAHLTSNTEAFF
v_gene: TRBV10-3
abundance: .
len: 15
j_gene: TRBJ1-1
d_gene: .

CDR3nt: TGTGCCAGCAGCTTGGCAGGCCCCAATCAGCCCCAGCATTTT
CDR3aa: CASSLAGPNQPQHF
v_gene: TRBV11-2
abundance: once
len: 14
j_gene: TRBJ1-5
d_gene: .

CDR3nt: TGTGCCAGCAGCCCAAAGGGGGGGGAAAATGAAAAACTGTTTTTT
CDR3aa: CASSPKGGENEKLFF
v_gene: TRBV4-2
abundance: .
len: 15
j_gene: TRBJ1-4
d_gene: .

CDR3nt: TGTGCCAGCAGCTTCTCCATACAGGGGAACACTGAAGCTTTCTTT
CDR3aa: CASSFSIQGNTEAFF
v_gene: TRBV7-2
abundance: .
len: 15
j_gene: TRBJ1-1
d_gene: .

CDR3nt: TGCGCCAGCTCACCGGGACAGCCCTCAGAGACGCAGTATTTT
CDR3aa: CASSPGQPSETQYF
v_gene: TRBV5-1
abundance: .
len: 14
j_gene: TRBJ2-3
d_gene: TRBD1

CDR3nt: TGTGCCTGGAGTGGGGTAGCGGGCTCCGTGGGCATTCAGTACTTC
CDR3aa: CAWSGVAGSVGIQYF
v_gene: TRBV30
abundance: .
len: 15
j_gene: TRBJ2-4
d_gene: TRBD2

CDR3nt: TGTGCCAGTAGCAACCCGGGGACCCTGACAGGGACCCAGTACTTC
CDR3aa: CASSNPGTLTGTQYF
v_gene: TRBV19
abundance: .
len: 15
j_gene: TRBJ2-5
d_gene: .

CDR3nt: TGTGCCAGCAGCGTAGGAGGACTAGCGGGGACCTACGAGCAGTACTTC
CDR3aa: CASSVGGLAGTYEQYF
v_gene: TRBV9
abundance: .
len: 16
j_gene: TRBJ2-7
d_gene: TRBD2

CDR3nt: TGTGCCACCAGCCGAGGGACACTCTTCGGCAAAAACATTCAGTACTTC
CDR3aa: CATSRGTLFGKNIQYF
v_gene: TRBV15
abundance: .
len: 16
j_gene: TRBJ2-4
d_gene: .

CDR3nt: TGTGCCAGCAGTTACTCCAACTATGGCTACACCTTC
CDR3aa: CASSYSNYGYTF
v_gene: TRBV7-2
abundance: .
len: 12
j_gene: TRBJ1-2
d_gene: .

CDR3nt: TGTGCCAGCTTTGGACAATGGAACACTGAAGCTTTCTTT
CDR3aa: CASFGQWNTEAFF
v_gene: TRBV18
abundance: once
len: 13
j_gene: TRBJ1-1
d_gene: .

CDR3nt: TGTGCCAGCTCACCACGTTATAGCAATCAGCCCCAGCATTTT
CDR3aa: CASSPRYSNQPQHF
v_gene: TRBV18
abundance: once
len: 14
j_gene: TRBJ1-5
d_gene: .

CDR3nt: TGTGCCAGCAGCCAAGCCAGGGGGATATACGAGCAGTACTTC
CDR3aa: CASSQARGIYEQYF
v_gene: TRBV14
abundance: few
len: 14
j_gene: TRBJ2-7
d_gene: TRBD1

CDR3nt: TGTGCCAGCAGCTTGGGGCCCCACACAGATACGCAGTATTTT
CDR3aa: CASSLGPHTDTQYF
v_gene: TRBV7-3
abundance: once
len: 14
j_gene: TRBJ2-3
d_gene: .

CDR3nt: TGTGCCAGCAGTTTCCGACAGGGGGATCAGCCCCAGCATTTT
CDR3aa: CASSFRQGDQPQHF
v_gene: TRBV27
abundance: .
len: 14
j_gene: TRBJ1-5
d_gene: TRBD1

CDR3nt: TGTGCCAGCAGCTTAGATGCACAGGGGGCTGTCCATGGCTACACCTTC
CDR3aa: CASSLDAQGAVHGYTF
v_gene: TRBV11-2
abundance: once
len: 16
j_gene: TRBJ1-2
d_gene: TRBD1

CDR3nt: TGTGCCAGCAGCTCTCGACAGGGGGCCCGAACTGAAGCTTTCTTT
CDR3aa: CASSSRQGARTEAFF
v_gene: TRBV9
abundance: once
len: 15
j_gene: TRBJ1-1
d_gene: TRBD1

CDR3nt: TGTGCCAGCAGCTTGACTACAAACCTCGGGACTGAAGCTTTCTTT
CDR3aa: CASSLTTNLGTEAFF
v_gene: TRBV7-9
abundance: .
len: 15
j_gene: TRBJ1-1
d_gene: .

CDR3nt: TGTGCCAGCAGCCCGGGACAGAACTATGGCTACACCTTC
CDR3aa: CASSPGQNYGYTF
v_gene: TRBV6-4
abundance: once
len: 13
j_gene: TRBJ1-2
d_gene: TRBD1

CDR3nt: TGTGCCTGGACAGGGGCGGACGCTAATGAAAAACTGTTTTTT
CDR3aa: CAWTGADANEKLFF
v_gene: TRBV30
abundance: .
len: 14
j_gene: TRBJ1-4
d_gene: .

CDR3nt: TGTGCCAGCAGCTCCGACAGGGGGCTCGCGTACGAGCAGTACTTC
CDR3aa: CASSSDRGLAYEQYF
v_gene: TRBV7-9
abundance: .
len: 15
j_gene: TRBJ2-7
d_gene: TRBD1

CDR3nt: TGTGCCAGTAGGCCGGGGCAGGGGATCGAGGAGCAGTACTTC
CDR3aa: CASRPGQGIEEQYF
v_gene: TRBV19
abundance: .
len: 14
j_gene: TRBJ2-7
d_gene: .

CDR3nt: TGTGCCAGCAGACCTTCCGGACTAGCTCCAGATACGCAGTATTTT
CDR3aa: CASRPSGLAPDTQYF
v_gene: TRBV6-5
abundance: .
len: 15
j_gene: TRBJ2-3
d_gene: TRBD2

CDR3nt: TGTGCCAGCAGTGCCAATGGGGGGACTAGCAATGAGCAGTTCTTC
CDR3aa: CASSANGGTSNEQFF
v_gene: TRBV11-3
abundance: .
len: 15
j_gene: TRBJ2-1
d_gene: TRBD2

CDR3nt: TGCGCCAGCAGCCAAGGTCGGTCTAGCGGGAGAGGGAATGAGCAGTTCTTC
CDR3aa: CASSQGRSSGRGNEQFF
v_gene: TRBV4-3
abundance: .
len: 17
j_gene: TRBJ2-1
d_gene: TRBD2

CDR3nt: TGTGCCAGCAGCCCCCGACCGGGACTAGCGGGAGAGCAGTTCTTC
CDR3aa: CASSPRPGLAGEQFF
v_gene: TRBV3-1/TRBV3-2
abundance: .
len: 15
j_gene: TRBJ2-1
d_gene: TRBD2

CDR3nt: TGTGCCAGCAGCCAAGCCCAAGGCAGGGGGGACCCCTATGGCTACACCTTC
CDR3aa: CASSQAQGRGDPYGYTF
v_gene: TRBV3-1/TRBV3-2
abundance: .
len: 17
j_gene: TRBJ1-2
d_gene: TRBD1

CDR3nt: TGTGCCAGCAGTGGAGCGGGCGCGATATACGAGCAGTACTTC
CDR3aa: CASSGAGAIYEQYF
v_gene: TRBV28
abundance: once
len: 14
j_gene: TRBJ2-7
d_gene: .

CDR3nt: TGTGCCAGCAGCTACCTTCCGGGTCTTAACAATGAGCAGTTCTTC
CDR3aa: CASSYLPGLNNEQFF
v_gene: TRBV5-8
abundance: .
len: 15
j_gene: TRBJ2-1
d_gene: .

CDR3nt: TGCGCCAGCAGTCCCCGGGGGGGGGATAATTCACCCCTCCACTTT
CDR3aa: CASSPRGGDNSPLHF
v_gene: TRBV5-1
abundance: .
len: 15
j_gene: TRBJ1-6
d_gene: .

CDR3nt: TGCGCCAGCAGCCACGGGAGGGAGATTTATAATTCACCCCTCCACTTT
CDR3aa: CASSHGREIYNSPLHF
v_gene: TRBV4-3
abundance: .
len: 16
j_gene: TRBJ1-6
d_gene: .

CDR3nt: TGTGCCAGCAGCCAGCGGACAGAAGCCTACGAGCAGTACTTC
CDR3aa: CASSQRTEAYEQYF
v_gene: TRBV3-1/TRBV3-2
abundance: .
len: 14
j_gene: TRBJ2-7
d_gene: .

CDR3nt: TGTGCCAGCAAAGACAGGGACACAGATACGCAGTATTTT
CDR3aa: CASKDRDTDTQYF
v_gene: TRBV6-6
abundance: .
len: 13
j_gene: TRBJ2-3
d_gene: TRBD1

CDR3nt: TGCGCCAGCAGTGAGTCGGGGCTCAACTATGGCTACACCTTC
CDR3aa: CASSESGLNYGYTF
v_gene: TRBV10-1
abundance: .
len: 14
j_gene: TRBJ1-2
d_gene: .

CDR3nt: TGTGCCAGTAGTATACAACAGGGACAAGAGACCCAGTACTTC
CDR3aa: CASSIQQGQETQYF
v_gene: TRBV19
abundance: once
len: 14
j_gene: TRBJ2-5
d_gene: .

CDR3nt: TGCGCCAGCCGCAATAGCGGGAGGGAGGGCAATGAGCAGTTCTTC
CDR3aa: CASRNSGREGNEQFF
v_gene: TRBV5-1
abundance: .
len: 15
j_gene: TRBJ2-1
d_gene: TRBD2

CDR3nt: TGTGCCAGCAGCAAATGTATCGAGACAGGGAGAGAGACCCAGTACTTC
CDR3aa: CASSKCIETGRETQYF
v_gene: TRBV21-1
abundance: .
len: 16
j_gene: TRBJ2-5
d_gene: .

CDR3nt: TGTGCCAGCAGCTTAGTGGGAGACTATAATTCACCCCTCCACTTT
CDR3aa: CASSLVGDYNSPLHF
v_gene: TRBV7-2
abundance: .
len: 15
j_gene: TRBJ1-6
d_gene: .

CDR3nt: TGTGCCAGCAGCTTCAGAAATCCTGGGGCCAACGTCCTGACTTTC
CDR3aa: CASSFRNPGANVLTF
v_gene: TRBV5-4
abundance: .
len: 15
j_gene: TRBJ2-6
d_gene: .

CDR3nt: TGTGCCTGCACCCACCGGGGGACAGGTTCAGGTGAGCAGTTCTTC
CDR3aa: CACTHRGTGSGEQFF
v_gene: TRBV30
abundance: .
len: 15
j_gene: TRBJ2-1
d_gene: TRBD1

CDR3nt: TGTGCCAGCTCACCGCGGACAGTATTGAACACTGAAGCTTTCTTT
CDR3aa: CASSPRTVLNTEAFF
v_gene: TRBV18
abundance: .
len: 15
j_gene: TRBJ1-1
d_gene: .

CDR3nt: TGTGCCAGCAATCAGAGGGGGACGAGCTCCTACGAGCAGTACTTC
CDR3aa: CASNQRGTSSYEQYF
v_gene: TRBV6-6
abundance: .
len: 15
j_gene: TRBJ2-7
d_gene: .

CDR3nt: TGTGCCAGCAGTTCCGGGACTATGAACACTGAAGCTTTCTTT
CDR3aa: CASSSGTMNTEAFF
v_gene: TRBV28
abundance: .
len: 14
j_gene: TRBJ1-1
d_gene: .

CDR3nt: TGTGTCAGCAGCTTCTTTTCCTCCTACGAGCAGTACTTC
CDR3aa: CVSSFFSSYEQYF
v_gene: TRBV7-9
abundance: .
len: 13
j_gene: TRBJ2-7
d_gene: .

CDR3nt: TGCGCCAGCAGCCAAGATCGACGACAATCATTCTACGAGCAGTACTTC
CDR3aa: CASSQDRRQSFYEQYF
v_gene: TRBV4-3
abundance: .
len: 16
j_gene: TRBJ2-7
d_gene: .

CDR3nt: TGCAGCGCGCGACGGGAGGCAGAGACCCAGTACTTC
CDR3aa: CSARREAETQYF
v_gene: TRBV29-1
abundance: .
len: 12
j_gene: TRBJ2-5
d_gene: TRBD2

CDR3nt: TGTGCCAGCAGCGTGGGACAGGGGCTACACGAGCAGTACTTC
CDR3aa: CASSVGQGLHEQYF
v_gene: TRBV7-9
abundance: .
len: 14
j_gene: TRBJ2-7
d_gene: TRBD1

CDR3nt: TGTGCCAGCAGTGACGGACAGGGCGGGTACAATGAGCAGTTCTTC
CDR3aa: CASSDGQGGYNEQFF
v_gene: TRBV6-4
abundance: .
len: 15
j_gene: TRBJ2-1
d_gene: TRBD1

CDR3nt: TGTGCCAGCAGTGAAGCCCTAACAGGGGCCGAGCAGTACTTC
CDR3aa: CASSEALTGAEQYF
v_gene: TRBV6-1
abundance: .
len: 14
j_gene: TRBJ2-7
d_gene: TRBD1

CDR3nt: TGTGCCAGCAGCTTGGGCGGTGCAGCGGGAGGACTCAACGAGCAGTACTTC
CDR3aa: CASSLGGAAGGLNEQYF
v_gene: TRBV5-4
abundance: .
len: 17
j_gene: TRBJ2-7
d_gene: TRBD2

CDR3nt: TGTGCCAGCAGTTGGACAGCTTACAATGAGCAGTTCTTC
CDR3aa: CASSWTAYNEQFF
v_gene: TRBV6-6
abundance: .
len: 13
j_gene: TRBJ2-1
d_gene: .

CDR3nt: TGTGCCAGCAGACTTACCCCCCCGAGCTCCTACAATGAGCAGTTCTTC
CDR3aa: CASRLTPPSSYNEQFF
v_gene: TRBV7-9
abundance: .
len: 16
j_gene: TRBJ2-1
d_gene: .